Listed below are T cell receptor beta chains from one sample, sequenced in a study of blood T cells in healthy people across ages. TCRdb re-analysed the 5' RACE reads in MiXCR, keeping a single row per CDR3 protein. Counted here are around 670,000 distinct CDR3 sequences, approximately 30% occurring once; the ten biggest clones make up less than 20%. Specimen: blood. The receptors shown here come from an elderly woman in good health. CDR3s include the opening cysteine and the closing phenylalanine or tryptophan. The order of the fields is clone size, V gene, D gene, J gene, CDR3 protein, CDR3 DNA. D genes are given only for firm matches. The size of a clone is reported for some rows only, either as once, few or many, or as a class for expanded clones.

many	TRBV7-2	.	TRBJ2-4	CASSLVAGTSNIQYF	TGTGCCAGCAGCTTAGTGGCAGGGACCTCGAACATTCAGTACTTC
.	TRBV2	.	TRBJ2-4	CASSGPLARVSDFNEQYF	TGTGCCAGCAGTGGACCACTTGCGAGGGTCTCAGACTTCAATGAGCAGTACTTC
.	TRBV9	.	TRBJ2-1	CASSKTGVATNNEQFF	TGTGCCAGCAGTAAAACCGGGGTGGCTACTAACAATGAGCAGTTCTTC
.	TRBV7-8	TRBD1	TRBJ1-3	CASSLVLDRVKGNTIYF	TGTGCCAGCAGCTTAGTTTTGGACAGGGTTAAGGGAAACACCATATATTTT
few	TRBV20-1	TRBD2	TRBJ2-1	CSAPGTTSGGRSSYNEQFF	TGCAGTGCTCCGGGGACGACTAGCGGGGGCCGGAGCTCCTACAATGAGCAGTTCTTC
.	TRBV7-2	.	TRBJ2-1	CASSLEAGREQFF	TGTGCCAGCAGCTTAGAGGCGGGTAGGGAGCAGTTCTTC
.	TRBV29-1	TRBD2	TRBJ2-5	CSVHILAAAQETQYF	TGCAGCGTTCATATACTAGCGGCGGCCCAAGAGACCCAGTACTTC
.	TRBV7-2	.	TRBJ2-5	CDNSLPAPGGSGTQYF	TGTGACAACAGCCTCCCCGCCCCAGGGGGGTCCGGGACCCAGTACTTC
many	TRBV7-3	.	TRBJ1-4	CASSFSAGEKLFF	TGTGCCAGCAGCTTCAGCGCAGGGGAAAAACTGTTTTTT
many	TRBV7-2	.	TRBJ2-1	CASSLGSRTVGDEQFF	TGTGCCAGCAGCTTGGGTTCGAGGACAGTGGGTGATGAGCAGTTCTTC
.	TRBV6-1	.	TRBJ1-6	CASSTSSYNSPLHF	TGTGCCAGCAGTACGAGCTCCTATAATTCACCCCTCCACTTT
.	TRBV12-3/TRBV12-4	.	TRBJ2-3	CASTRSGVISDTQYF	TGTGCCAGCACCCGAAGCGGAGTGATTTCAGATACGCAGTATTTT
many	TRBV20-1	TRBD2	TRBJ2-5	CSAREIRLADHQETQYF	TGCAGTGCTAGAGAAATTCGACTAGCGGATCACCAAGAGACCCAGTACTTC
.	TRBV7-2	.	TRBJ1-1	CANSLSSSFTEAFF	TGTGCCAACAGCTTATCTTCCAGTTTCACTGAAGCTTTCTTT
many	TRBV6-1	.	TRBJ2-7	CASSEVWFSEQYF	TGTGCCAGCAGTGAAGTGTGGTTTAGCGAGCAGTACTTC
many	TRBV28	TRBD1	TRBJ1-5	CASREERQGANQPQHF	TGTGCCAGCAGGGAGGAGAGACAGGGGGCCAATCAGCCCCAGCATTTT
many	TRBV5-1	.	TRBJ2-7	CASSLDGTPGEQYF	TGCGCCAGCAGCTTGGATGGGACGCCAGGGGAGCAGTACTTC
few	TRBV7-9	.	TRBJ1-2	CASSLPRLTYGYTF	TGTGCCAGCAGCTTGCCCCGTTTGACTTATGGCTACACCTTC
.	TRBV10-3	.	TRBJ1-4	CAIRESIPNEKLFF	TGTGCCATCAGGGAGTCGATTCCTAATGAAAAACTGTTTTTT
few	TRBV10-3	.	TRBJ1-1	CAIRQQMNTEAFF	TGTGCCATCAGACAGCAGATGAACACTGAAGCTTTCTTT
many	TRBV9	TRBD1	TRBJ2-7	CASSATGTGSYEQYF	TGTGCCAGCAGTGCGACCGGGACAGGGTCCTACGAGCAGTACTTC
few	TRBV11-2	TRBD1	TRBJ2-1	CASSLDAGQAYNEQFF	TGTGCCAGCAGCTTAGATGCGGGACAGGCCTACAATGAGCAGTTCTTC
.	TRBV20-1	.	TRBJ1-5	CSARTGLVSQPQHF	TGCAGTGCTCGGACGGGCCTTGTGAGTCAGCCCCAGCATTTT
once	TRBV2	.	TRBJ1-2	CASRVQDLYGYTF	TGTGCCAGCAGGGTTCAGGACCTCTATGGCTACACCTTC
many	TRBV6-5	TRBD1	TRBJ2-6	CASSYFYRGQGANVLTF	TGTGCCAGCAGTTACTTTTACAGGGGGCAAGGGGCCAACGTCCTGACTTTC
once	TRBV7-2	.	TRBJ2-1	CASSPYGDEQFF	TGTGCCAGCAGCCCCTACGGAGATGAGCAGTTCTTC
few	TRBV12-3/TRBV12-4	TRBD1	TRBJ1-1	CAIQGDRGYEAFF	TGTGCCATCCAAGGGGACAGGGGGTATGAAGCTTTCTTT
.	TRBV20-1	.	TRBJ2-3	CSAPDRVTDTQYF	TGCAGTGCCCCCGACAGAGTCACAGATACGCAGTATTTT
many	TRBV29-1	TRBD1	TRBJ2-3	CSVEPTDRGGWTQYF	TGCAGCGTTGAACCGACGGACAGGGGAGGTTGGACGCAGTATTTT
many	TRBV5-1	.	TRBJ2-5	CASSLQGLETQYF	TGTGCCAGCAGCTTACAGGGATTAGAGACCCAGTACTTC
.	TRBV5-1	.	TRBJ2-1	CASSWGGNSYNEQFF	TGCGCCAGCAGCTGGGGTGGGAACTCCTACAATGAGCAGTTCTTC
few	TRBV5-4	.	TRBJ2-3	CASSAWVVGTDTQYF	TGTGCCAGCAGCGCTTGGGTGGTGGGCACAGATACGCAGTATTTT
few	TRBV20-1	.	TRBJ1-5	CSAGGENRQPQHF	TGCAGTGCAGGGGGGGAAAATCGTCAGCCCCAGCATTTT
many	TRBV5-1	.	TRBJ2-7	CASSLESGARYEQYF	TGCGCCAGCAGCTTGGAATCAGGGGCTCGCTACGAGCAGTACTTC
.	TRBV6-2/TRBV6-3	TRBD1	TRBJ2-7	CASSYGWDRGNEQYF	TGTGCCAGCAGTTACGGTTGGGACAGGGGTAACGAGCAGTACTTC
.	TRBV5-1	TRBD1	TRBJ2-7	CASSHTDRESNEQYF	TGCGCCAGCAGCCATACGGACAGGGAGTCCAACGAGCAGTACTTC
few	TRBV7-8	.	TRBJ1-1	CASSGQQNTEAFF	TGTGCCAGCAGTGGACAGCAGAACACTGAAGCTTTCTTT
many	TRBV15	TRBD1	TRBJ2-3	CATSRGDRGATDTQYF	TGTGCCACCAGCAGAGGGGACAGGGGGGCCACAGATACGCAGTATTTT
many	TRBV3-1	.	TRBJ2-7	CASSQAIYYEQYF	TGTGCCAGCAGCCAAGCGATATACTACGAGCAGTACTTC
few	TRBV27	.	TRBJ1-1	CASSLSAFGSNTEAFF	TGTGCCAGCAGTTTGTCCGCGTTCGGGAGTAACACTGAAGCTTTCTTT
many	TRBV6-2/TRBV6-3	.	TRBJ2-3	CASSRDAITDTQYF	TGTGCCAGCTCCCGGGACGCCATCACAGATACGCAGTATTTT
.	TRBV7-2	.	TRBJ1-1	CAGSLVRADLNTEAFF	TGTGCCGGCAGCTTAGTCCGGGCAGACCTGAACACTGAAGCTTTCTTT
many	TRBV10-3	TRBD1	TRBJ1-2	CAISVTGERGYTF	TGTGCCATCAGTGTTACAGGGGAAAGAGGCTACACCTTC
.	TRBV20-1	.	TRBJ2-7	CSASGDKPRSEQYF	TGCAGTGCTAGCGGCGATAAACCTAGGTCCGAGCAGTACTTC
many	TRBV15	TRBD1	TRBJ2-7	CATSLGQGKDEQYF	TGTGCCACCAGCCTGGGACAGGGAAAGGACGAGCAGTACTTC
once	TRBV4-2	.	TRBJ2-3	CASSQEITPGESTDTQYF	TGTGCCAGCAGCCAAGAGATAACTCCGGGGGAGAGCACAGATACGCAGTATTTT
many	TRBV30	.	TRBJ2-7	CAWSVSNYEQYF	TGTGCCTGGAGTGTCAGTAACTACGAGCAGTACTTC
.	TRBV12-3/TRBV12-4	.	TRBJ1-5	CASTGPNSNQPQHF	TGTGCCAGCACTGGACCAAATAGCAATCAGCCCCAGCATTTT
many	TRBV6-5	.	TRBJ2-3	CASSKGLEVDTQYF	TGTGCCAGCAGTAAGGGCCTTGAAGTAGATACGCAGTATTTT
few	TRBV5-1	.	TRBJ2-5	CASSLTTLPTEQYF	TGCGCCAGCAGCTTGACGACTCTTCCGACTGAGCAGTACTTC
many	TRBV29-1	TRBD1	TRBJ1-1	CSVALITGDTEAFF	TGCAGCGTTGCCCTAATTACAGGGGACACTGAAGCTTTCTTT